These 8 T cell receptor beta chains were sequenced from one sample in a study of T cell changes during pregnancy in multiple sclerosis. Repertoires were generated with immunoSEQ multiplex PCR, while TCRdb's copy carries only in-frame clones and drops some. The data show about 59,000 clones, roughly 94% seen once. The sequenced sample was CD8+ T cells from peripheral blood mononuclear cells, obtained after pregnancy. The receptors were gathered from a female donor with multiple sclerosis, enrolled in a pregnancy study.

The V and J genes are TRBV7-2 and TRBJ1-5, with D possibly TRBD1 on 5 matching bases. Trimming removed 3 bases at V and 3 bases at J, with 12 bases between. The CDR3 is 15 amino acids. Looked up from germline, CDR1 is SGHTA and CDR2 is FQGNSA. In DNA form, the CDR3 reads TGTGCCAGCAGCTTGCCAGGGAGGTACAATCAGCCCCAGCATTTT. This encodes CASSLPGRYNQPQHF.

The chain links TRBV30 to TRBJ2-7, with D possibly called TRBD1 or TRBD2 (5 bases each). CDR1 is GTSNPN and CDR2 is SVGIG in the germline V gene (reference sequence). The V end lost 7 bases, the J end lost 6 bases, and 19 bases lay between the germline ends. The CDR3 length is 13 residues. Here the CDR3 reads CASRGDSDGEQYF. In nucleotides, the CDR3 is TGTGCCTCGAGGGGAGATTCCGACGGCGAGCAGTACTTC.

The rearrangement links TRBV27 to TRBJ2-7; 13 positions match TRBD2. This CDR3 has 16 amino acids. From germline, CDR1 is MNHEY and CDR2 SMNVEV (reference sequence). Germline trimming cut 2 bases from V and 5 bases from J; bases unmatched to any gene: 6. In DNA, the CDR3 is TGTGCCAGCAGTTTACTAGGACTAGCGGGAGTCCACGAGCAGTACTTC. Protein: CASSLLGLAGVHEQYF.

The chain links TRBV30 to TRBJ2-7; 8 bases align to TRBD1. The CDR3 extends over 14 amino acids. The J segment lost 3 bases and the V segment lost 0 bases, leaving 4 bases of the junction unmatched. Germline V gene lookup returns CDR1 GTSNPN and CDR2 SVGIG (reference sequence). This CDR3 reads CAWSVGDRNYEQYF. For the CDR3, the DNA is TGTGCCTGGAGTGTAGGGGACAGGAACTACGAGCAGTACTTC.

This chain connects TRBV4-2 to TRBJ2-3; D gene ambiguous. V shed 0 bases and J shed 0 bases, with 13 bases lying between them. From germline, CDR1 is LGHNA and CDR2 YNFKEQ. The CDR3 runs 17 residues. The CDR3 nucleotides are TGTGCCAGCAGCCAAGATCGAGAAGAGACTAGCACAGATACGCAGTATTTT. Translation: CASSQDREETSTDTQYF.

The V and J genes are TRBV27 and TRBJ2-2, with 9 nucleotides matching TRBD2. The CDR3 has 16 residues. Germline V gives CDR1 MNHEY, CDR2 SMNVEV (reference sequence). With 1 base clipped from V and 1 base from J, the junction kept 1 base outside the gene matches. The DNA of the CDR3 is TGTGCCAGCAGTTTATTAGCGGGGGAGAACACCGGGGAGCTGTTTTTT. Its translation is CASSLLAGENTGELFF.

V and J are TRBV7-9 and TRBJ2-7, with unresolved D. The CDR3 runs to 11 residues. CDR1 is SEHNR and CDR2 is FQNEAQ in the germline V gene (reference sequence). Trimming removed 5 bases at V and 5 bases at J, with 7 bases between. The CDR3 coding sequence is TGTGCCAGCAGCCCTAGTGACGAGCAGTACTTC. It is translated as CASSPSDEQYF.

In its sample, this clone was seen once. The genes are TRBV19 and TRBJ2-7; TRBD1 matches 9 bases. The junction had 7 bases not matched to a gene; V was cut back by 3 bases and J by 7 bases. The CDR3 runs to 14 residues. The germline CDR1 and CDR2 sequences are LNHDA and SQIVND (reference sequence). The CDR3 bases are TGTGCCAGTAGTATGTCGACAGGGGGGCGGGAGCAGTACTTC. It encodes CASSMSTGGREQYF.